This entry describes one T cell receptor (beta chain). The antigen is undetermined. V was clipped by 0 bases and J by 5 bases, with 23 bases between them. Germline assignment: CDR1 LGHNA and CDR2 YSLEER. The CDR3 is 19 amino acids. Assay: immunoSEQ multiplex PCR; the TCRdb copy retains only in-frame clones and omits some. Among about 330,000 clones, about nine tenths were seen once, and the ten largest hold roughly 1.2%. The data were obtained in a study of cytomegalovirus exposure and HLA in healthy donors. Turning to the study itself: In a later analysis, it was reported that the roughly 130 validation repertoires had been produced on the same platform as the roughly 700 repertoires belonging to the first cohort.

Overall study results and limits: Subsequent analysis of the approximately 110 validation repertoires found a tendency for first-cohort TCR clusters to co-occur. Reports showed the classifier diagnosing cytomegalovirus status with high specificity and sensitivity. Altogether, some 170 TCR beta chains were recorded as cytomegalovirus-associated.

The clonotype was recovered from a woman aged 25 to 39 in good health and CMV-seropositive. V and J are TRBV4-3 and TRBJ2-1; tentatively, D is TRBD1 (6 bases). The sequencing sample was made of PBMCs. The CDR3 loop is CASSQDGTFSGTSHNEQFF. In nucleotides, the CDR3 is TGCGCCAGCAGCCAAGATGGAACCTTTTCGGGGACATCCCACAATGAGCAGTTCTTC.